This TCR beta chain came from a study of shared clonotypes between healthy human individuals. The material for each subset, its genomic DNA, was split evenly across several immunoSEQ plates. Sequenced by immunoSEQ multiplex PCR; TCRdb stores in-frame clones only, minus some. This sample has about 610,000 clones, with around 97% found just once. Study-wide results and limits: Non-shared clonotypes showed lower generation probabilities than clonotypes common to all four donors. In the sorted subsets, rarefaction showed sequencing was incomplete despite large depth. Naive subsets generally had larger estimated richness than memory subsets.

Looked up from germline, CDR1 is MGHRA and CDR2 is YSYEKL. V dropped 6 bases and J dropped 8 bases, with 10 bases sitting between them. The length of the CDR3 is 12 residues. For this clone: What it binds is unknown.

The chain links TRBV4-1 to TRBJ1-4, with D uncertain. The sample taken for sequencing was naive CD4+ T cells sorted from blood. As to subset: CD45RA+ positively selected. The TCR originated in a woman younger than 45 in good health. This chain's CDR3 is CASSPPAEKLFF. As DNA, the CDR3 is TGCGCCAGCAGTCCCCCGGCGGAAAAACTGTTTTTT.